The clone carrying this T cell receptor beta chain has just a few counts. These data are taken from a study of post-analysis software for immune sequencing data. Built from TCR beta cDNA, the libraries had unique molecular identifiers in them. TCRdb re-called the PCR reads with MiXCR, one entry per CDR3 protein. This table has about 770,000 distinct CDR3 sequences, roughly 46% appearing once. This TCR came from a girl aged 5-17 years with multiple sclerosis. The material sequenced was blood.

CDR3: CSARDRWRVVTQYF. CDR3 nucleotides: TGCAGTGCTAGAGATCGGTGGAGGGTTGTGACCCAGTACTTC. The genes are TRBV20-1 and TRBJ2-5; tentative D call: TRBD2 (6 bases). V was trimmed by 0 bases and J by 7 bases, leaving 15 bases between them. Germline values: CDR1 DFQATT, CDR2 SNEGSKA (reference sequence). CDR3 length: 14 amino acids.